Each of the 26 T cell receptor beta chains below was sequenced from the same sample in a study of OX40 agonist ivuxolimab in advanced cancers. The repertoire was sequenced with immunoSEQ multiplex PCR; TCRdb's copy has only in-frame clones and lacks some. This table has nearly 25,000 clones, around 80% appearing once. The sequenced sample was CD4+ or CD8+ T cells sorted from blood, obtained in a trial of the OX40 agonist ivuxolimab. These receptors all stem from an adult with an advanced solid tumor such as melanoma, head and neck, liver or kidney cancer.

In DNA, the CDR3 is TGTGCCAGCTCTCTTGGACTGGATAGCAATCAGCCCCAGCATTTT. This translates into CASSLGLDSNQPQHF. The chain recombines TRBV18 with TRBJ1-5; D is unclear. Between the trimmed V and J ends, which lost 6 bases and 0 bases, there was a span of 12 bases. Germline V gene data show CDR1 as KGHSH and CDR2 as LQKENI. The CDR3 is 15 amino acids.

The chain recombines TRBV7-8 with TRBJ1-6; D may be TRBD1 (5 bases). Per germline, CDR1 SGHVS and CDR2 FQNEAQ. The CDR3 covers 14 residues. Trimming removed 6 bases from V and 8 bases from J, with 14 bases in between. In nucleotides, the CDR3 is TGTGCCAGCAGAGAAGGTGGGGGGTATTCACCCCTCCACTTT. Its protein product is CASREGGGYSPLHF.

V gene TRBV7-2 combines with J gene TRBJ2-5; D is possibly TRBD1 (5 bases). There are 15 residues in the CDR3. Germline V gene sequence: CDR1 SGHTA, CDR2 FQGNSA. Trimming took 2 bases from V and 1 from J, leaving 11 bases between them. The CDR3, as DNA: TGTGCCAGCAGCTTATGGGCTGGGGCCCAAGAGACCCAGTACTTC. It is translated as CASSLWAGAQETQYF.

The V and J genes are TRBV19 and TRBJ1-1, with 7 bases matching TRBD1. Looked up from germline, CDR1 is LNHDA and CDR2 is SQIVND (reference sequence). The CDR3 sequence is 16 residues long. Trimming removed 1 base from V and 0 bases from J; junction bases left unmatched: 5. CDR3 in DNA: TGTGCCAGTAGTATAGCAACAGGGGCTATGAACACTGAAGCTTTCTTT. Translating it yields CASSIATGAMNTEAFF. The full variable domain, in which reference TRBV19 and TRBJ1-1 provide the parts outside the CDR3, is DGGITQSPKYLFRKEGQNVTLSCEQNLNHDAMYWYRQDPGQGLRLIYYSQIVNDFQKGDIAEGYSVSREKKESFPLTVTSAQKNPTAFYLCASSIATGAMNTEAFFGQGTRLTVV.

The J gene is TRBJ2-5, the V gene TRBV6-1; 7 nucleotides agree with TRBD1. This CDR3 region has 14 residues. The J segment lost 11 bases and the V segment lost 5 bases, leaving 14 bases of the junction unmatched. Germline CDR1 reads MNHNS; CDR2 reads SASEGT. CDR3 sequence reads: CASSTQGESWKQYF. CDR3 DNA sequence: TGTGCCAGCAGTACCCAGGGGGAATCTTGGAAGCAGTACTTC.

This chain uses TRBV18 with TRBJ1-2; a weak D match, TRBD1 (5 bases). In germline, CDR1 is KGHSH, CDR2 LQKENI. Trimming removed 3 bases at V and 3 bases at J, with 8 bases between. This CDR3 region has 13 residues. DNA for the CDR3: TGTGCCAGCTCACCCAGGGACTACTATGGCTACACCTTC. Amino acid sequence: CASSPRDYYGYTF.

The chain combines TRBV5-8 with TRBJ1-2; TRBD1 aligns across 7 bases. The trim removed 4 bases at V and 8 bases at J, leaving 11 bases unmatched. Germline CDR1 SGHTS, CDR2 YDEGEE. The CDR3 contains 14 residues. This CDR3 reads CASSEGQPWSGYTF. The CDR3 nucleotides read TGTGCCAGCAGCGAGGGACAGCCTTGGTCGGGCTACACCTTC.

The rearrangement joins TRBV10-2 to TRBJ1-5, with a possible D match to TRBD1 (5 bases). From germline, CDR1 is WSHSY and CDR2 SAAADI. CDR3 length: 13 amino acids. The ends were cut back, 7 bases at V and 5 bases at J, with 12 bases in the middle. The CDR3 is CASTPGGDQPQHF. In DNA form, the CDR3 reads TGCGCCAGCACCCCCGGGGGGGATCAGCCCCAGCATTTT.

This clone has more than one count but fewer than ten. The chain recombines TRBV6-6 with TRBJ1-5, with TRBD1 matching over 7 bases. Trimming at V came to 6 bases and at J to 2 bases, leaving 7 bases not matched to a gene. There are 15 residues in the CDR3. CDR1 and CDR2 from the germline V gene are MNHNY and SVGAGI (reference sequence). The CDR3 coding sequence is TGTGCCAGCAGGACAGGGATTTCGGGCAATCAGCCCCAGCATTTT. Translation gives CASRTGISGNQPQHF.

The chain couples TRBV9 to TRBJ2-7; D assignment may be TRBD1 or TRBD2 (6 bases each). The CDR3 sequence is 15 residues long. The V end was cut by 0 bases, the J end by 4 bases, with 14 bases between. Germline V gene sequence: CDR1 SGDLS, CDR2 YYNGEE. The CDR3 is CASSVGLGGRYEQYF. The CDR3 coding sequence is TGTGCCAGCAGCGTAGGTCTGGGGGGCAGGTACGAGCAGTACTTC. Full variable domain (rest looked up from reference TRBV9 and TRBJ2-7): DSGVTQTPKHLITATGQRVTLRCSPRSGDLSVYWYQQSLDQGLQFLIQYYNGEERAKGNILERFSAQQFPDLHSELNLSSLELGDSALYFCASSVGLGGRYEQYFGPGTRLTVT.

J is TRBJ1-4 and V is TRBV15, with 12 bases that match TRBD1. This CDR3 has 16 amino acids. Trimming took 3 bases from V and 6 from J; bases not matched to a gene: 5. Germline V CDR1 and CDR2: LNHNV, YYDKDF (reference sequence). CDR3 in DNA: TGTGCCACCAGCAGTGACCGGGACAGGGGGCATGAAAAACTGTTTTTT. Translated: CATSSDRDRGHEKLFF.

The chain carries TRBV7-3 and TRBJ2-3; unclear D gene. V was clipped by 2 bases and J by 0 bases, with 12 bases between them. CDR1 and CDR2 (germline): SGHTA, FQGTGA. There are 16 residues in the CDR3. The CDR3 DNA reads TGTGCCAGCAGCTTACCCCGCCCGGGTAGCACAGATACGCAGTATTTT. This gives the protein CASSLPRPGSTDTQYF.

The V and J genes are TRBV29-1 and TRBJ2-3, with 8 bases lining up with TRBD2. Germline V gives CDR1 SQVTM, CDR2 ANQGSEA. Germline trimming cut 6 bases from V and 5 bases from J; bases unmatched to any gene: 10. The CDR3 loop spans 14 amino acids. The CDR3 DNA follows: TGCAGCGTCGGGGGGGGGCTAGCAGGAGATACGCAGTATTTT. It is translated as CSVGGGLAGDTQYF.

The chain employs TRBV28 and TRBJ1-2, with a tentative D call TRBD1 (5 bases). CDR1 and CDR2 (germline): MDHEN, SYDVKM. The CDR3 runs 16 residues. The V gene lost 2 bases and the J gene lost 0 bases, with 13 bases spanning the gap. The chain's CDR3 is CASSLILRGTNYGYTF. CDR3 in DNA: TGTGCCAGCAGTTTAATCCTAAGGGGTACTAACTATGGCTACACCTTC.

The chain uses TRBV27 and TRBJ2-3; TRBD2 might be the D (5 bases). The CDR3 covers 15 residues. Germline-derived CDR1 and CDR2 are MNHEY and SMNVEV (reference sequence). V was trimmed by 3 bases and J by 2 bases, leaving 12 bases between them. CDR3 amino acids: CASSLMSGVTDTQYF. In DNA, the CDR3 is TGTGCCAGCAGTTTGATGAGCGGCGTCACAGATACGCAGTATTTT.

This chain connects TRBV11-2 to TRBJ1-3; the D is unclear. Germline CDR1 and CDR2: SGHAT and FQNNGV. V lost 7 bases and J 0 bases, leaving 13 bases between the germline ends. This CDR3 spans 15 amino acids. This CDR3 is CASTITFSSGNTIYF. The CDR3 DNA reads TGTGCCAGCACCATTACCTTTAGCTCTGGAAACACCATATATTTT.

This clone was seen once. V and J are TRBV20-1 and TRBJ2-1; tentative D call: TRBD1 (5 bases). V was trimmed by 3 bases and J by 7 bases, leaving 7 bases between them. Germline V gives CDR1 DFQATT, CDR2 SNEGSKA (reference sequence). CDR3 length: 11 amino acids. The CDR3 spells CSASRENEQFF. In DNA form, the CDR3 reads TGCAGTGCTAGCAGGGAAAATGAGCAGTTCTTC.

V and J are TRBV11-2 and TRBJ2-5; possibly TRBD1 for D (5 bases). CDR3 length: 18 residues. Germline V gives CDR1 SGHAT, CDR2 FQNNGV. The ends were cut back, 5 bases at V and 1 base at J, with 23 bases in the middle. CDR3 nucleotide sequence: TGTGCCAGCAGCCTTTCCGTGCGGATGGGGCGGAGCCAAGAGACCCAGTACTTC. Its translation: CASSLSVRMGRSQETQYF.

This clone showed up just a few times. The J gene is TRBJ1-3, the V gene TRBV5-1, with TRBD1 as a possible D gene (6 bases). The CDR3 length is 18 residues. Germline V lookup: CDR1 SGHRS, CDR2 YFSETQ. V shed 1 base and J shed 0 bases, with 17 bases lying between them. CDR3 amino acids: CASSLKPLGGDSGNTIYF. In nucleotides, the CDR3 is TGCGCCAGCAGCTTGAAGCCGCTCGGGGGCGACTCTGGAAACACCATATATTTT.

The genes are TRBV28 and TRBJ1-1; D might be TRBD1 (5 bases). V was cut by 5 bases and J by 4 bases, with 26 bases left in between. The V gene's germline CDR1 is MDHEN and CDR2 SYDVKM. The CDR3 has 18 residues. The CDR3 nucleotides are TGTGCCAGCAGTCCCCAGGGTGGGTTTCAGGGTTGGGCCACTGAAGCTTTCTTT. This sequence encodes CASSPQGGFQGWATEAFF. Combining the CDR3 with reference TRBV28 and TRBJ1-1 gives the whole variable domain DVKVTQSSRYLVKRTGEKVFLECVQDMDHENMFWYRQDPGLGLRLIYFSYDVKMKEKGDIPEGYSVSREKKERFSLILESASTNQTSMYLCASSPQGGFQGWATEAFFGQGTRLTVV.

This clone was recorded only once. The rearrangement uses TRBV15 and TRBJ1-5; D not resolved. This CDR3 has 16 amino acids. Looked up from germline, CDR1 is LNHNV and CDR2 is YYDKDF (reference sequence). V lost 0 bases to trimming and J lost 3 bases, with 12 bases between them. Here the CDR3 reads CATSRERPAYNQPQHF. The CDR3 DNA follows: TGTGCCACCAGCAGAGAACGGCCTGCCTACAATCAGCCCCAGCATTTT.

The rearrangement uses TRBV7-2 and TRBJ1-2; D is undetermined. The germline V gene encodes CDR1 SGHTA and CDR2 FQGNSA. The V end lost 5 bases, the J end lost 1 base, and 8 bases lay between the germline ends. The CDR3 consists of 13 residues. For the CDR3, the DNA is TGTGCCAGCAGCGAGCAGCTTAACTATGGCTACACCTTC. This sequence encodes CASSEQLNYGYTF.

The chain uses TRBV1 and TRBJ1-5. TRBV1 is a known pseudogene. CDR3 size: 13 residues. The CDR3 here is CTSSHDSNQPQHF. The CDR3 DNA sequence: TGCACCAGCAGCCACGATAGCAATCAGCCCCAGCATTTT.

This clone appeared once. One junction end does not reproduce the germline sequence, and a read error may be involved. V is TRBV30 and J is TRBJ1-1; 10 bases are a match to TRBD1. The CDR3 covers 16 residues. The V gene's germline CDR1 is GTSNPN and CDR2 SVGIG (reference sequence). CDR3 sequence reads: CARSFRQGATDTEAFF. The CDR3 DNA is TGTGCCAGGAGCTTCCGACAGGGGGCAACGGACACTGAAGCTTTCTTT.

This clone has a handful of counts. The chain couples TRBV4-1 to TRBJ2-5; D could derive from TRBD1 or TRBD2 (5 bases each). The V end lost 2 bases, the J end lost 5 bases, and 21 bases lay between the germline ends. From germline, CDR1 is MGHRA and CDR2 YSYEKL. This CDR3 contains 17 residues. This CDR3 reads CASSQIMRSFREETQYF. The CDR3 region has the DNA TGCGCCAGCAGCCAAATAATGAGAAGTTTCAGGGAGGAGACCCAGTACTTC.

The chain links TRBV5-1 to TRBJ2-1; D gene ambiguous. Trimming pared 3 bases from V and 9 bases from J, leaving 16 bases between. Germline V gene sequence: CDR1 SGHRS, CDR2 YFSETQ. This CDR3 is built from 14 residues. CDR3 sequence reads: CASSSGSRVGEQFF. CDR3 in DNA: TGCGCCAGCAGCTCTGGCAGCCGGGTGGGTGAGCAGTTCTTC.